Each of the 23 T cell receptor beta chains below was sequenced from the same sample in a study of blood T cell repertoires in COVID-19. TCRdb's copy holds only in-frame clones and misses some; the assay was immunoSEQ multiplex PCR. The repertoire has some 500,000 clones, roughly 90% of them found once; the top ten carry approximately 1.8%. Sequencing was performed on PBMCs or T cells enriched from blood (not recorded which). These receptors were obtained from a woman between 40 and 55 years old who had recovered from COVID-19.

The chain combines TRBV6-5 with TRBJ2-7; 8 positions match TRBD2. CDR3 length: 16 amino acids. Per the germline V gene, CDR1 is MNHEY and CDR2 is SVGAGI. J was trimmed by 2 bases and V by 0 bases; bases with no gene match: 6. The CDR3 DNA follows: TGTGCCAGCAGTTACTCAAGTGGCGGGAGGCCCTACGAGCAGTACTTC. Its translation is CASSYSSGGRPYEQYF.

V gene TRBV29-1 combines with J gene TRBJ1-1; D gene ambiguous. The V gene's germline CDR1 is SQVTM and CDR2 ANQGSEA. This CDR3 has 11 residues. The CDR3 DNA follows: TGCAGTGTAGGGCGGAGGACTGAAGCTTTCTTT. This translates into CSVGRRTEAFF.

This clone was recorded only once. The chain employs TRBV7-2 and TRBJ2-1; 8 nucleotides match TRBD1. V shed 4 bases, J shed 8 bases, and the junction held 10 bases outside the gene matches. Germline V lookup: CDR1 SGHTA, CDR2 FQGNSA. The CDR3 totals 15 residues. CDR3 region: CASSSPGTGTDEQFF. The CDR3 DNA is TGTGCCAGCAGCTCGCCCGGGACAGGTACCGATGAGCAGTTCTTC.

The rearrangement uses TRBV6-6 and TRBJ2-6, with D hard to call. Germline V gene data show CDR1 as MNHNY and CDR2 as SVGAGI (reference sequence). This CDR3 has 14 amino acids. Trimming removed 8 bases at V and 0 bases at J, with 8 bases between. CDR3 sequence: CASHSNSGANVLTF. CDR3 in DNA: TGTGCCAGCCACAGCAACTCTGGGGCCAACGTCCTGACTTTC.

The J gene is TRBJ1-6, the V gene TRBV7-9; tentative D call: TRBD1 (5 bases). Per germline, CDR1 SEHNR and CDR2 FQNEAQ (reference sequence). This CDR3 comprises 14 residues. V lost 1 base, J lost 7 bases, and 8 bases lay in between. CDR3: CASSLGRDNSPLHF. CDR3 bases: TGTGCCAGCAGCTTAGGGAGGGACAATTCACCCCTCCACTTT.

The table lists this clone with a few counts. The gene calls are TRBV15 and TRBJ1-1; D gene ambiguous. CDR1 LNHNV and CDR2 YYDKDF come from the germline V gene (reference sequence). The CDR3 totals 16 residues. Trimming stripped 0 bases from V and 1 base from J, with 12 bases between. The CDR3 sequence is CATSRDYVAGNTEAFF. CDR3 bases: TGTGCCACCAGCAGAGATTACGTCGCCGGGAACACTGAAGCTTTCTTT.

V is TRBV10-3 and J is TRBJ1-6; no reliable D call. CDR1 and CDR2 (germline): ENHRY, SYGVKD. The V gene lost 2 bases and the J gene lost 7 bases, with 6 bases spanning the gap. The CDR3 runs to 13 residues. The CDR3 nucleotides read TGTGCCATCAGTGAGGGCGGGAATTCACCCCTCCACTTT. Encoded protein: CAISEGGNSPLHF.

This chain connects TRBV19 to TRBJ1-1; TRBD1 is a possible D gene (5 bases). The CDR3 spans 14 residues. Germline V CDR1 and CDR2: LNHDA, SQIVND (reference sequence). The V end was cut by 5 bases, the J end by 4 bases, with 14 bases between. The CDR3 spells CASSSQLRGTEAFF. In DNA, the CDR3 is TGTGCCAGTAGTTCACAACTTAGGGGCACTGAAGCTTTCTTT.

This chain uses TRBV5-1 with TRBJ1-4; D is perhaps TRBD1 (6 bases). Germline V gene data show CDR1 as SGHRS and CDR2 as YFSETQ. V lost 0 bases, J lost 8 bases, and 14 bases lay in between. The CDR3 length is 15 residues. CDR3 residues: CASSLGNGRGEKLFF. The CDR3 region has the DNA TGCGCCAGCAGCTTGGGCAACGGGAGGGGGGAAAAACTGTTTTTT.

V is TRBV15 and J is TRBJ2-7; a possible D gene is TRBD1 (6 bases). With 3 bases removed from V and 2 bases from J, the gap between germline ends came to 8 bases. This CDR3 spans 13 amino acids. Looked up from germline, CDR1 is LNHNV and CDR2 is YYDKDF (reference sequence). The CDR3 loop reads CATSSRQAYEQYF. For the CDR3, the DNA is TGTGCCACCAGCAGCCGACAGGCCTACGAGCAGTACTTC. Variable domain in full (rest from reference TRBV15 and TRBJ2-7): DAMVIQNPRYQVTQFGKPVTLSCSQTLNHNVMYWYQQKSSQAPKLLFHYYDKDFNNEADTPDNFQSRRPNTSFCFLDIRSPGLGDTAMYLCATSSRQAYEQYFGPGTRLTVT.

V gene TRBV7-2 combines with J gene TRBJ2-1; tentative D call: TRBD2 (5 bases). Germline lookup yields CDR1 SGHTA and CDR2 FQGNSA. V shed 5 bases and J shed 9 bases, with 17 bases lying between them. CDR3 size: 14 residues. The DNA of the CDR3 is TGTGCCAGCAGCCCCGGGCGGGCACGGGGTGAGCAGTTCTTC. Its translation: CASSPGRARGEQFF. Filled out from reference TRBV7-2 and TRBJ2-1, the complete variable domain reads GAGVSQSPSNKVTEKGKDVELRCDPISGHTALYWYRQSLGQGLEFLIYFQGNSAPDKSGLPSDRFSAERTGGSVSTLTIQRTQQEDSAVYLCASSPGRARGEQFFGPGTRLTVL.

This sequence joins TRBV3-1 (or the pseudogene TRBV3-2) and TRBJ1-6, with unresolved D. V dropped 0 bases and J dropped 7 bases, with 13 bases sitting between them. Germline V gene data show CDR1 as LGHDT and CDR2 as YNNKEL (reference sequence). This CDR3 is 16 amino acids long. This chain's CDR3 is CASSQERHTRNSPLHF. The CDR3 DNA reads as TGTGCCAGCAGCCAAGAACGTCATACGCGCAATTCACCCCTCCACTTT.

The chain links TRBV18 to TRBJ2-7; 8 nucleotides align to TRBD2. The V and J ends lost 0 bases and 6 bases, in that order; junction bases with no gene match: 7. The CDR3 is 15 amino acids. Germline V CDR1 and CDR2: KGHSH, LQKENI. CDR3 bases: TGTGCCAGCTCACCACCATCAGGACTAGCCGGCGAGCAGTACTTC. This translates into CASSPPSGLAGEQYF.

The rearrangement uses TRBV18 and TRBJ2-7, with no clear D. The length of the CDR3 is 15 residues. CDR1 and CDR2 from the germline V gene are KGHSH and LQKENI. Trimming removed 3 bases at V and 4 bases at J, with 16 bases between. The CDR3 DNA follows: TGTGCCAGCTCACCGTCGGCTAGTCCCCTATACGAGCAGTACTTC. Residues: CASSPSASPLYEQYF.

The rearrangement joins TRBV27 to TRBJ1-3, with 10 nucleotides matching TRBD1. V gave up 5 bases and J gave up 3 bases; unmatched junction bases: 10. Germline CDR1 is MNHEY and CDR2 is SMNVEV (reference sequence). CDR3 size: 17 residues. The CDR3 DNA follows: TGTGCCAGCAGTCGACAGGGGGCCGTCCGGGGTGGAAACACCATATATTTT. This translates into CASSRQGAVRGGNTIYF.

V and J are TRBV19 and TRBJ1-2; 8 bases match TRBD1. The V segment lost 5 bases and the J segment 0 bases; nucleotides outside the gene matches: 8. The CDR3 contains 16 residues. Germline V gene sequence: CDR1 LNHDA, CDR2 SQIVND (reference sequence). CDR3 sequence (DNA): TGTGCCAGTAGTTCTCACAGGGGGTCCACTAACTATGGCTACACCTTC. Encoded protein: CASSSHRGSTNYGYTF. Based on the CDR3 plus reference TRBV19 and TRBJ1-2, the full variable domain is DGGITQSPKYLFRKEGQNVTLSCEQNLNHDAMYWYRQDPGQGLRLIYYSQIVNDFQKGDIAEGYSVSREKKESFPLTVTSAQKNPTAFYLCASSSHRGSTNYGYTFGSGTRLTVV.

The genes are TRBV7-2 and TRBJ2-2; D call uncertain. Trimming left V 6 bases short and J 8 bases short, with 7 bases between. CDR3 length: 11 amino acids. Germline assignment: CDR1 SGHTA and CDR2 FQGNSA. The CDR3 bases are TGTGCCAGCAGGGCCGTAGGGGAGCTGTTTTTT. Translating gives CASRAVGELFF.

In nucleotides, the CDR3 is TGTGCCAGCAGCCGTACAGGGGGCTATGGCTACACCTTC. It specifies CASSRTGGYGYTF. This chain links TRBV12-3 or TRBV12-4 with TRBJ1-2; 8 positions match TRBD1. J gave up 4 bases and V 6 bases, and 4 bases lay outside the gene matches. CDR3 size: 13 residues.

On this clone: At the DNA level, this CDR3 is encoded by other sequences in the same sample as well. The chain is built from TRBV24-1 and TRBJ2-3, with D possibly TRBD1 on 6 matching bases. Germline lookup yields CDR1 KGHDR and CDR2 SFDVKD. V was shortened by 3 bases and J by 6 bases, with 15 bases between the two germline ends. The CDR3 has 15 amino acids. CDR3 in amino acids: CATSDPTGSTDTQYF. CDR3 in DNA: TGTGCCACCAGTGATCCAACAGGGTCAACGGATACGCAGTATTTT.

The chain recombines TRBV7-2 with TRBJ1-1, with 10 nucleotides matching TRBD1. The length of the CDR3 is 13 residues. The V gene end was trimmed by 5 bases and the J gene end by 5 bases; junction bases not matched to a gene: 2. Germline CDR1 and CDR2: SGHTA and FQGNSA. CDR3 DNA sequence: TGTGCCAGCAGCCGGACAGGGGGGACTGAAGCTTTCTTT. This codes for CASSRTGGTEAFF.

CDR3 sequence: CASSYRLTSSEQYF. The CDR3 DNA reads TGTGCCAGCAGTTACCGACTTACTAGCAGCGAGCAGTACTTC. The chain recombines TRBV27 with TRBJ2-7; tentatively, D is TRBD2 (6 bases). Per the germline V gene, CDR1 is MNHEY and CDR2 is SMNVEV (reference sequence). This CDR3 contains 14 residues. V was cut by 4 bases and J by 6 bases, with 16 bases left in between.

The count of this clone is one. The rearrangement links TRBV21-1 to TRBJ2-7; TRBD2 is taken as the D call from the table, unchecked against the DNA. TRBV21-1 is recorded as a pseudogene. CDR3 length: 18 residues. CDR3 bases: TGTGCCAGCAGCACCCCGACTTGTATTCAGCGGAGACTCTACGAGCAGTACTTC. Protein sequence: CASSTPTCIQRRLYEQYF.

The chain is built from TRBV7-2 and TRBJ2-5; a weak D match, TRBD2 (6 bases). Trimming took 5 bases from V and 3 from J, leaving 13 bases between them. There are 14 residues in the CDR3. Germline CDR1 is SGHTA and CDR2 is FQGNSA. The CDR3 region is CASSQTRAEETQYF. For the CDR3, the DNA is TGTGCCAGCAGCCAGACTAGGGCCGAAGAGACCCAGTACTTC.